This is a list of T cell receptor beta chains from one sample in a study of T cell repertoires and HLA-DP antigens. The protocol was immunoSEQ multiplex PCR, while the TCRdb copy is restricted to in-frame clones and leaves out a portion. Of more than 90,000 clones listed, roughly 92% are singletons. The antigens for these receptors are not known. The sample comprised CD4+ T cells from PBMCs. Receptors originate from a woman younger than 30 in good health and CMV-seronegative. Each CDR3 is given with its conserved first and last residue. The D gene is left open where the match is weak. Size tells how often a clone was seen (once, few, many) or the class of an expanded clone, and some rows leave it out.

size: -
V: TRBV5-5
D: TRBD1
J: TRBJ1-3
DNA: TGTGCCAGCAGCATATTCGGGACAGTAAACACCATATATTTT
CDR3: CASSIFGTVNTIYF

size: -
V: TRBV28
D: TRBD1
J: TRBJ2-7
DNA: TGTGCCAGCAGTTTACTAGGGGGCCTGTTCAACGAGCAGTACTTC
CDR3: CASSLLGGLFNEQYF

size: -
V: TRBV4-1
D: -
J: TRBJ1-3
DNA: TGCGCCAGCAGCCAAGTCGAGGGGTTTGGAAACACCATATATTTT
CDR3: CASSQVEGFGNTIYF

size: once
V: TRBV10-3
D: -
J: TRBJ2-2
DNA: TGTGCCATCAAAAGGGGGACCGGGGAGCTGTTTTTT
CDR3: CAIKRGTGELFF

size: -
V: TRBV5-6
D: -
J: TRBJ2-4
DNA: TGTGCCAGCAGCTTGTACGGGACCAAAAACATTCAGTACTTC
CDR3: CASSLYGTKNIQYF

size: once
V: TRBV7-9
D: -
J: TRBJ1-1
DNA: TGTGCCAGCAGCAGGACAGAGAACACTGAAGCTTTCTTT
CDR3: CASSRTENTEAFF

size: -
V: TRBV7-7
D: -
J: TRBJ2-1
DNA: TGTGCTAGCAGCTTAGGGACCAGCTCCTACAATGAGCAGTTCTTC
CDR3: CASSLGTSSYNEQFF

size: -
V: TRBV2
D: TRBD1
J: TRBJ2-4
DNA: TGTGCCAGCAGTCTGACAGGGGGCAACGCCAAAAACATTCAGTACTTC
CDR3: CASSLTGGNAKNIQYF

size: -
V: TRBV7-3
D: -
J: TRBJ1-1
DNA: TGTGCCAGCAGCCTGAACAGTAATCCTAACACTGAAGCTTTCTTT
CDR3: CASSLNSNPNTEAFF

size: once
V: TRBV28
D: -
J: TRBJ1-6
DNA: TGTGCCAGCAGTTTTGTGACAGATAATTCACCCCTCCACTTT
CDR3: CASSFVTDNSPLHF

size: -
V: TRBV25-1
D: TRBD1
J: TRBJ1-6
DNA: TGTGCCAGCAGTCCCGGGACAGTCGATTCACCCCTCCACTTT
CDR3: CASSPGTVDSPLHF

size: -
V: TRBV7-9
D: -
J: TRBJ1-5
DNA: TGTGCCAGCAGCGTCACAGGACTAAATCAGCCCCAGCATTTT
CDR3: CASSVTGLNQPQHF

size: -
V: TRBV2
D: -
J: TRBJ2-7
DNA: TGTGCCAGCAGTGAAGCGAAAGGAAAATCCTACGAGCAGTACTTC
CDR3: CASSEAKGKSYEQYF

size: -
V: TRBV19
D: -
J: TRBJ1-2
DNA: TGTGCCAGTACCAACGGGGCGTTCAGCTATGGCTACACCTTC
CDR3: CASTNGAFSYGYTF

size: -
V: TRBV30
D: TRBD2
J: TRBJ2-4
DNA: TGTGCCTGGGGGACTAGCGCCAAAAACATTCAGTACTTC
CDR3: CAWGTSAKNIQYF

size: -
V: TRBV7-8
D: -
J: TRBJ2-2
DNA: TGTGCCAGCAGCTCCCCAGCCGGGGAGCTGTTTTTT
CDR3: CASSSPAGELFF

size: -
V: TRBV6-6
D: -
J: TRBJ2-7
DNA: TGTGCCAGCTCGGCGGGCCTTACCTACGAGCAGTACTTC
CDR3: CASSAGLTYEQYF

size: -
V: TRBV28
D: -
J: TRBJ2-1
DNA: TGTGCCAGCAGTTTATTGACGGGGGCAGGAAATAGCGGGTACAATGAGCAGTTCTTC
CDR3: CASSLLTGAGNSGYNEQFF

size: few
V: TRBV19
D: -
J: TRBJ1-2
DNA: TGTGCCAGTCGTACCAACAGGCCCGTCCTCTATGGCTACACCTTC
CDR3: CASRTNRPVLYGYTF

size: -
V: TRBV11-3
D: TRBD1
J: TRBJ2-1
DNA: TGTGCCAGCACCGTCTCCGGGACAGGGAACGACAATGAGCAGTTCTTC
CDR3: CASTVSGTGNDNEQFF

size: -
V: TRBV6-6
D: TRBD2
J: TRBJ2-3
DNA: TGTGCCAGCAGTTCCCAGCGGGGAGGAACAGATACGCAGTATTTT
CDR3: CASSSQRGGTDTQYF

size: -
V: TRBV10-3
D: TRBD1
J: TRBJ2-7
DNA: TGTGCCACCGGACAGGGCACCTACGAGCAGTACTTC
CDR3: CATGQGTYEQYF

size: -
V: TRBV15
D: -
J: TRBJ2-1
DNA: TGTGCCACCAGCAGAGCGGTTGCGAGGGGAGGAGGGAGCACGTTCTTC
CDR3: CATSRAVARGGGSTFF

size: -
V: TRBV6-5
D: TRBD1
J: TRBJ1-2
DNA: TGTGCCAGCAGTGGGCCGGGACAGATTTATGGCTACACCTTC
CDR3: CASSGPGQIYGYTF

size: -
V: TRBV30
D: -
J: TRBJ2-2
DNA: TGTGCCCGCGTGACCTCCCTTGAGGCGAACACCGGGGAGCTGTTTTTT
CDR3: CARVTSLEANTGELFF

size: few
V: TRBV28
D: -
J: TRBJ2-6
DNA: TGTGCCAGCAGTCGACCTGGGGCCAACGTCCTGACTTTC
CDR3: CASSRPGANVLTF

size: once
V: TRBV5-4
D: -
J: TRBJ1-1
DNA: TGTGCCAGCAGCTTGCCAACTAATGGATGGGGCACTGAAGCTTTCTTT
CDR3: CASSLPTNGWGTEAFF

size: -
V: TRBV5-1
D: -
J: TRBJ2-3
DNA: TGCGCCAGCAGCATAAGACCGAGCGATGAGTCAGATACGCAGTATTTT
CDR3: CASSIRPSDESDTQYF

size: once
V: TRBV9
D: -
J: TRBJ2-4
DNA: TGTGCCAGCAGCACGGGGGCTTTTGTGAAAAACATTCAGTACTTC
CDR3: CASSTGAFVKNIQYF

size: -
V: TRBV27
D: -
J: TRBJ2-1
DNA: TGTGCCAGCAGTTTAGAAGGCAGGGCGAATGAGCAGTTCTTC
CDR3: CASSLEGRANEQFF

size: -
V: TRBV5-1
D: -
J: TRBJ1-5
DNA: TGCGCCAGCAGTCTGGAGCCGTATCAGCCCCAGCATTTT
CDR3: CASSLEPYQPQHF

size: -
V: TRBV28
D: -
J: TRBJ2-2
DNA: TGTGCCAGCAGAACTCGACTCGGGGGCCGGAACACCGGGGAGCTGTTTTTT
CDR3: CASRTRLGGRNTGELFF

size: -
V: TRBV30
D: -
J: TRBJ1-1
DNA: TGTGCCTGGAGGGCGGGGGGGTCCGCTGAAGCTTTCTTT
CDR3: CAWRAGGSAEAFF

size: -
V: TRBV5-6
D: -
J: TRBJ1-5
DNA: TGTGCCAGCAGCTCCCAACCCCAGCATTTT
CDR3: CASSSQPQHF

size: -
V: TRBV18
D: -
J: TRBJ1-1
DNA: TGTGCCAGCTCACCCTCGGTAAGGGCTGAAGCTTTCTTT
CDR3: CASSPSVRAEAFF

size: -
V: TRBV6-5
D: TRBD2
J: TRBJ2-7
DNA: TGTGCCAGCAGGGCAACTAGCGTTAGCTCCTACGAGCAGTACTTC
CDR3: CASRATSVSSYEQYF

size: -
V: TRBV7-2
D: TRBD2
J: TRBJ2-1
DNA: TGTGCCAGCAGCTTATTCGGGGGGGAGTGGAATGAGCAGTTCTTC
CDR3: CASSLFGGEWNEQFF

size: -
V: TRBV5-8
D: -
J: TRBJ1-1
DNA: TGTGCCAGCAGCTTAACCAGGGGAAACACTGAAGCTTTCTTT
CDR3: CASSLTRGNTEAFF

size: -
V: TRBV18
D: TRBD2
J: TRBJ2-5
DNA: TGTGCCAGCTCAGGACTAGCGGGAGGGCCTAGGGAGCAGTACTTC
CDR3: CASSGLAGGPREQYF

size: -
V: TRBV19
D: TRBD2
J: TRBJ2-2
DNA: TGTGCCAGTAGTATAATGGCGGGGGTCGGCACCGGGGAGCTGTTTTTT
CDR3: CASSIMAGVGTGELFF